This T cell receptor (beta chain) was sequenced in a study of blood T cells in healthy people across ages. In regard to this clonotype: Its antigen is currently unknown.

The study, taken as a whole, reports: Naive T cell percentage by flow cytometry tracked strongly with beta diversity.

Using a J-beta primer mix together with a sample-barcoded 5' primer, a second PCR was run for about 6 to 12 cycles. TCRdb reanalysed the 5' RACE reads using MiXCR and keeps one entry per CDR3 protein. The data contain 780,000 or so distinct CDR3 sequences, 50% to 65% of them singletons. This clonotype was sampled from a man of 80 years or more in good health. Sequences were obtained from blood.

The CDR3 nucleotides read TGTGCCAGCAGCTTACGTCCTGTCCCCGGGAGGGCCTCCTACGAGCAGTACTTC. This translates into CASSLRPVPGRASYEQYF. This rearrangement joins TRBV11-2 to TRBJ2-7, with 8 bases identical to TRBD2. The CDR3 has 18 residues. In germline, CDR1 is SGHAT, CDR2 FQNNGV. V shed 2 bases and J 0 bases; nucleotides not matched to a gene: 12.